This T cell receptor (beta chain) was sequenced in a study of blood T cell repertoires in COVID-19. Across the whole study: Donors in the United States, Italy and Spain gave samples during acute or convalescent COVID-19. PBMCs, B-cell-depleted T cells, or T cells were the source of the cDNA or gDNA that made up the material.

Source study methods: Nucleated cell number was recorded as an estimate derived from reference gene primer amplification. Some clones are missing from TCRdb's copy, which holds only in-frame ones; the method was immunoSEQ multiplex PCR. V, J and clone size derive from that table, while D and trimming were established from the DNA sequence. The data contain around 80,000 clones, around 80% of them seen just once; the ten biggest clones take up 9.5% to 15%. V dropped 4 bases and J dropped 0 bases, with 9 bases sitting between them. The V gene's germline CDR1 is SNHLY and CDR2 FYNNEI. This CDR3 has 14 residues.

This chain connects TRBV2 to TRBJ2-5, with unresolved D. The specimen was peripheral blood. This clonotype was sampled from an older man with acute or convalescent COVID-19. CDR3 protein: CASSGQAYQETQYF. The CDR3 region has the DNA TGTGCCAGCAGTGGGCAGGCGTACCAAGAGACCCAGTACTTC.